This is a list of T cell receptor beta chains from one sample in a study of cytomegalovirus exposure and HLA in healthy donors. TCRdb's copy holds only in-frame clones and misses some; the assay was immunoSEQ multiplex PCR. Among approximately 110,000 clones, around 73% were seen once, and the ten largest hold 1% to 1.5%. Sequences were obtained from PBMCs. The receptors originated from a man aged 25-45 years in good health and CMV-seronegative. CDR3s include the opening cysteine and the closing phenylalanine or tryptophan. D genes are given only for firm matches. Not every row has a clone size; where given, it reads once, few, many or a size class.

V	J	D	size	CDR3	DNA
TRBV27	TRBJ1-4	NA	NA	CASSLSPRVGEKLFF	TGTGCCAGCAGTTTATCTCCCCGGGTTGGTGAAAAACTGTTTTTT
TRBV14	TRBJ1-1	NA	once	CASSQTLNTEAFF	TGTGCCAGCAGCCAAACGCTAAACACTGAAGCTTTCTTT
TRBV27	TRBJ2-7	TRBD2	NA	CASSLEGLAGAYEQYF	TGTGCCAGCAGTTTAGAGGGACTAGCGGGAGCCTACGAGCAGTACTTC
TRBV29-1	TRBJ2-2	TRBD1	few	CSSPTGVATGELFF	TGCAGCTCCCCGACAGGGGTTGCCACCGGGGAGCTGTTTTTT
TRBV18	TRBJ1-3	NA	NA	CASSPPPGNTIYF	TGTGCCAGCTCACCTCCTCCCGGAAACACCATATATTTT
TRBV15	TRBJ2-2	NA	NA	CATSRGSPGGTVGELFF	TGTGCCACCAGCAGAGGATCACCGGGTGGTACGGTCGGGGAGCTGTTTTTT
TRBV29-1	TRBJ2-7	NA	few	CSVYGDTYEQYF	TGCAGCGTATATGGGGACACCTACGAGCAGTACTTC
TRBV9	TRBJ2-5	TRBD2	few	CASSVDLAEETQYF	TGTGCCAGCAGCGTAGATCTAGCGGAAGAGACCCAGTACTTC
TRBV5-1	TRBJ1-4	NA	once	CASSTKIAQGSANEKLFF	TGCGCCAGCAGCACCAAGATCGCACAGGGTTCGGCTAATGAAAAACTGTTTTTT
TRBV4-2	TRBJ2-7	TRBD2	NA	CASSQELASGLYEQYF	TGTGCCAGCAGCCAAGAATTGGCTAGCGGGCTGTACGAGCAGTACTTC
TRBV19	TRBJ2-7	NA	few	CASSARQDYEQYF	TGTGCCAGTAGTGCCCGACAGGACTACGAGCAGTACTTC
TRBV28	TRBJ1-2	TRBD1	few	CASSGFQGARGYTF	TGTGCCAGCAGTGGGTTTCAGGGGGCGCGTGGCTACACCTTC
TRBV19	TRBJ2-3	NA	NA	CASGVGTDTQYF	TGTGCCAGCGGGGTTGGCACAGATACGCAGTATTTT